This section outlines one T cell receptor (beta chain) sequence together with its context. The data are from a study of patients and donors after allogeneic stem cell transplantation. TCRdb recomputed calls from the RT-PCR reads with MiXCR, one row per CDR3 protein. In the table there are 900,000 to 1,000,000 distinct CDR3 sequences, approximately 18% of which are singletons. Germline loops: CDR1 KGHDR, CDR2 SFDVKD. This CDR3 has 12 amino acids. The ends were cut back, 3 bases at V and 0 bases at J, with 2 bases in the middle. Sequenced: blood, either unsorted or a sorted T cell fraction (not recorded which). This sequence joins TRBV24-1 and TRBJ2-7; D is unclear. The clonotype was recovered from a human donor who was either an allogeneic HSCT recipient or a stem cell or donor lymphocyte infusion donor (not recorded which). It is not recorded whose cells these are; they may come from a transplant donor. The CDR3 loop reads CATSDPSYEQYF. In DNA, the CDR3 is TGTGCCACCAGTGATCCCTCCTACGAGCAGTACTTC.